This entry lists 22 T cell receptor beta chains sequenced from one sample in a study of T cells in Graves' hyperthyroidism and ophthalmopathy. TCR beta CDR3 sequences were amplified from RNA transcripts. A first-round RT-PCR of the TCR CDR3 used the HTBI primer set. TCRdb processed the multiplex PCR reads anew with MiXCR; each CDR3 protein has one entry. This table has hundreds of thousands of distinct CDR3 sequences, just over 35% appearing once. Material for sequencing was blood. The receptor source for this set is a woman between 40 and 50 years old with Graves' hyperthyroidism.

This clonotype was counted only a few times. For the CDR3, the DNA is TGTGCCAGCAGCACCCCCCGCGGGTTCAACGAGCAGTACTTC. Its protein is CASSTPRGFNEQYF. The chain uses TRBV5-4 and TRBJ2-7, with D perhaps TRBD2 (5 bases). V lost 4 bases to trimming and J lost 5 bases, with 16 bases between them. Germline V gene data show CDR1 as SGHNT and CDR2 as YYREEE (reference sequence). The CDR3 is 14 residues long.

V is TRBV7-9 and J is TRBJ1-2; D is unresolved. Germline V CDR1 and CDR2: SEHNR, FQNEAQ (reference sequence). CDR3 length: 13 residues. The V and J ends lost 5 bases and 8 bases respectively, with 15 bases between them. CDR3 sequence reads: CASSVVGSWGYTF. CDR3 coding DNA: TGTGCCAGCAGCGTAGTGGGCTCCTGGGGCTACACCTTC.

At least ten counts were recorded for this clonotype. J is TRBJ1-2 and V is TRBV11-2; TRBD1 matches 9 bases. Germline V gene lookup returns CDR1 SGHAT and CDR2 FQNNGV. This CDR3 is 14 amino acids long. The ends lost 3 bases at V and 3 bases at J; junction bases unmatched: 2. This chain's CDR3 is CASSFRTGDYGYTF. CDR3 bases: TGTGCCAGCAGCTTCCGGACAGGGGACTATGGCTACACCTTC.

V usage is TRBV7-9 and J usage is TRBJ2-7; 9 bases agree with TRBD1. Germline loops: CDR1 SEHNR, CDR2 FQNEAQ (reference sequence). V was pared by 3 bases and J by 3 bases, with 9 bases of the junction left unmatched. This CDR3 spans 16 amino acids. The CDR3 reads CASSFSGTGTGYEQYF. In DNA, the CDR3 is TGTGCCAGCAGCTTTTCCGGGACAGGGACCGGCTACGAGCAGTACTTC.

This clonotype showed up many times. The chain uses TRBV7-9 and TRBJ1-3; D ambiguous. There are 14 residues in the CDR3. The V end lost 1 base, the J end lost 1 base, and 5 bases lay between the germline ends. Germline V gene data show CDR1 as SEHNR and CDR2 as FQNEAQ (reference sequence). DNA of the CDR3: TGTGCCAGCAGCTTAGGGGGTTCTGGAAACACCATATATTTT. Translation: CASSLGGSGNTIYF.

This rearrangement joins TRBV5-1 to TRBJ2-5; 7 bases map to TRBD2. Matching the DNA end better, TRBJ2-1 makes the J call doubtful. Germline lookup yields CDR1 SGHRS and CDR2 YFSETQ. The CDR3 extends over 14 amino acids. The CDR3 DNA is TGCGCCAGCAGCTTTGGCGGGAGCGTTAATGAGCAGTTCTTC. Translation gives CASSFGGSVNEQFF.

Note on this clonotype: A single base separates this from a much larger clone, so it may be a read error. The chain uses TRBV12-3 or TRBV12-4 and TRBJ2-2; 10 nucleotides match TRBD2. The V gene end was trimmed by 6 bases and the J gene end by 1 base; junction bases not matched to a gene: 2. The CDR3 consists of 15 residues. This CDR3 reads CASRSSGRNTGELFF. The DNA for the CDR3 is TGTGCCAGCAGGTCTAGCGGGAGGAACACCGGGGAGCTGTTTTTT.

This clonotype was counted only a few times. The chain uses TRBV7-9 and TRBJ1-2; D is perhaps TRBD1 (5 bases). Germline V gene data show CDR1 as SEHNR and CDR2 as FQNEAQ (reference sequence). The CDR3 runs 19 residues. V gave up 4 bases and J gave up 0 bases, with 24 bases separating them. CDR3 in amino acids: CASSSRAEVDRAANYGYTF. In DNA form, the CDR3 reads TGTGCCAGCAGCTCTAGGGCGGAGGTTGACAGAGCGGCTAACTATGGCTACACCTTC.

The J gene is TRBJ1-6, the V gene TRBV6-5; no firm D call. This CDR3 contains 15 residues. The germline gives CDR1 MNHEY, CDR2 SVGAGI. Trimming removed 0 bases at V and 7 bases at J, with 10 bases between. The CDR3 region has the DNA TGTGCCAGCAGTTACTCGAGTCGCCCGAATTCACCCCTCCACTTT. Translating gives CASSYSSRPNSPLHF.

This clonotype showed up many times. The rearrangement joins TRBV20-1 to TRBJ2-7; 11 bases map to TRBD1. Per germline, CDR1 DFQATT and CDR2 SNEGSKA (reference sequence). J was trimmed by 5 bases and V by 5 bases; bases with no gene match: 2. The CDR3 is 12 residues long. The CDR3 sequence is CSAGTGGNEQYF. CDR3 in DNA: TGCAGTGCTGGGACAGGGGGAAACGAGCAGTACTTC.

This clonotype was seen a few times. V and J are TRBV6-5 and TRBJ1-1; a possible D gene is TRBD1 (5 bases). CDR3 length: 15 residues. Germline V gene lookup returns CDR1 MNHEY and CDR2 SVGAGI. Trimming stripped 4 bases from V and 5 bases from J, with 17 bases between. CDR3 bases: TGTGCCAGCAGTTCGACCAGGGTCCGGAGGACTGAAGCTTTCTTT. It yields the protein CASSSTRVRRTEAFF.

The chain employs TRBV12-3 or TRBV12-4 and TRBJ2-7; the D gene is possibly TRBD1 (6 bases). Trimming left V 2 bases short and J 3 bases short, with 20 bases between. The CDR3 totals 17 residues. The CDR3 protein is CASSLTLRGGRNYEQYF. CDR3 DNA: TGTGCCAGCAGTTTAACTCTCCGAGGGGGACGGAACTACGAGCAGTACTTC.

The chain combines TRBV20-1 with TRBJ2-2, with D possibly TRBD2 on 6 matching bases. Germline V gene data show CDR1 as DFQATT and CDR2 as SNEGSKA (reference sequence). This CDR3 comprises 14 residues. Trimming removed 3 bases from V and 6 bases from J, with 14 bases in between. CDR3 nucleotide sequence: TGCAGTGCTAGGGCCTTGGGGGGAGCCGGGGAGCTGTTTTTT. As protein: CSARALGGAGELFF.

V and J are TRBV6-2 or TRBV6-3 and TRBJ2-7; D may match TRBD1 or TRBD2 (5 bases each). Trimming removed 1 base at V and 4 bases at J, with 11 bases between. The CDR3 has 14 residues. Germline CDR1 is MNHEY and CDR2 is SVGEGT. The CDR3 here is CASSYWDDLYEQYF. DNA of the CDR3: TGTGCCAGCAGTTACTGGGACGACTTGTACGAGCAGTACTTC.

With regard to this clonotype: The junction shows a germline mismatch at one end, possibly a read error. The chain joins TRBV7-9 to TRBJ2-7, with 9 bases matching TRBD1. The CDR3 has 15 amino acids. The germline V gene has CDR1 SEHNR and CDR2 FQNEAQ (reference sequence). DNA for the CDR3: TGCGCCAGCAGCCAAGCCGGGACAGGGACTTACGAGCAGTACTTC. This codes for CASSQAGTGTYEQYF.

This clonotype was picked up many times. The V gene is TRBV6-5, the J gene TRBJ1-6; D unresolved. The V end was cut by 2 bases, the J end by 6 bases, with 8 bases between. Germline values: CDR1 MNHEY, CDR2 SVGAGI. This CDR3 has 14 amino acids. CDR3 sequence reads: CASSYGEGNSPLHF. CDR3 in DNA: TGTGCCAGCAGTTACGGGGAGGGTAATTCACCCCTCCACTTT.

Concerning this clonotype itself: An end of the junction does not agree with germline; a read error may underlie this. CDR3 protein: CASSQEGTEETQYF. The CDR3 DNA follows: TGCGCCAGCAGCCAAGAAGGGACTGAAGAGACCCAGTACTTC. The gene calls are TRBV7-2 and TRBJ2-5; a weak D match, TRBD2 (6 bases). The CDR3 consists of 14 residues. The germline V gene encodes CDR1 SGHTA and CDR2 FQGNSA.

In the case of this clonotype: The junction departs from germline at one end; a sequencing error may be responsible. The chain carries TRBV14 and TRBJ2-2, with TRBD2 identical over 11 bases. Germline V CDR1 and CDR2: SGHDN, FVKESK. The CDR3 has 17 amino acids. The CDR3 bases are TGCGCCAGCAGCCTCATAAGACTAGCGGGGATCACCGGGGAGCTGTTTTTT. It codes for CASSLIRLAGITGELFF.

The V and J genes are TRBV6-5 and TRBJ1-6, with D hard to call. The CDR3 has 14 residues. V gave up 9 bases and J gave up 0 bases, with 9 bases separating them. Germline V CDR1 and CDR2: MNHEY, SVGAGI. CDR3 amino acids: CASREGSYNSPLHF. The CDR3 DNA follows: TGTGCCAGTCGGGAGGGCTCCTATAATTCACCCCTCCACTTT.

This clonotype occurred once. The V gene is TRBV6-5, the J gene TRBJ2-5; D not resolved. Trimming removed 0 bases at V and 5 bases at J, with 7 bases between. Germline CDR1 and CDR2: MNHEY and SVGAGI. The CDR3 has 13 amino acids. CDR3 in amino acids: CASSYSTRETQYF. CDR3 bases: TGTGCCAGCAGTTACTCGACCAGGGAGACCCAGTACTTC.

This clonotype appeared many times. The chain uses TRBV29-1 and TRBJ2-7; perhaps D is TRBD1 or TRBD2 (5 bases each). The CDR3 has 13 amino acids. The V end lost 2 bases, the J end lost 0 bases, and 8 bases lay between the germline ends. Germline V lookup: CDR1 SQVTM, CDR2 ANQGSEA. The CDR3 reads CSVEWGTSYEQYF. CDR3 DNA sequence: TGCAGCGTTGAATGGGGGACCTCCTACGAGCAGTACTTC.

This clonotype has a count of ten or more. The rearrangement links TRBV11-2 to TRBJ1-5; D not resolved. Germline CDR1 and CDR2: SGHAT and FQNNGV. This CDR3 comprises 13 residues. The germline V and J ends were trimmed by 3 bases and 4 bases, with 7 bases remaining between them. The CDR3 DNA follows: TGTGCCAGCAGCTTTGAGGTGAATCAGCCCCAGCATTTT. As protein: CASSFEVNQPQHF.